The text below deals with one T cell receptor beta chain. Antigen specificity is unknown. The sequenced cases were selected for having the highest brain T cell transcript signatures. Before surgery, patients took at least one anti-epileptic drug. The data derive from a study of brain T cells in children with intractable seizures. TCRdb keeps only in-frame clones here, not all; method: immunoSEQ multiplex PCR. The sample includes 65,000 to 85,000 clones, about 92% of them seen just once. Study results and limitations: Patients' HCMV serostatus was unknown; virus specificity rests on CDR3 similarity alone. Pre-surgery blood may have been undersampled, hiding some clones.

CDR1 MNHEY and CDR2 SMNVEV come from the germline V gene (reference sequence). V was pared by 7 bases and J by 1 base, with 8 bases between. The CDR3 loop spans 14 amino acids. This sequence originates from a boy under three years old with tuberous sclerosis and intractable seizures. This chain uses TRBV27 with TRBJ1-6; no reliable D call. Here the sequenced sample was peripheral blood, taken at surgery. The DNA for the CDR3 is TGTGCCAGCACGTCGGGATCCTATAATTCACCCCTCCACTTT. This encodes CASTSGSYNSPLHF.